This T cell receptor (beta chain) is from a study of T cells in Graves' hyperthyroidism and ophthalmopathy. Diagnoses rested on clinical symptoms, serum thyroxine and TRAb, thyroid ultrasound and orbital computed tomography. What was amplified from RNA transcripts were TCR beta CDR3 regions. A set of HTBI primers served as the primers for a first-round RT-PCR of the TCR CDR3. Via MiXCR, TCRdb re-called the multiplex PCR reads, giving one row per CDR3 protein. The sample consists of some 370,000 distinct CDR3 sequences, more than 13% of them appearing once. The V gene lost 5 bases and the J gene lost 3 bases, with 17 bases spanning the gap. Looked up from germline, CDR1 is MDHEN and CDR2 is SYDVKM. The CDR3 contains 16 residues. A remark on this clonotype: A much bigger clone sits one base away, suggesting this may be a read error.

The chain combines TRBV28 with TRBJ1-5; D is possibly TRBD1 (6 bases). This sequence originates from a man in his forties or fifties with Graves' ophthalmopathy. Sequenced: blood. The CDR3 nucleotides are TGTGCCAGCAGTACGACGCCCCGGGACACCAATCAGCCCCAGCATTTT. Its translation is CASSTTPRDTNQPQHF. Full variable domain (missing parts from reference TRBV28 and TRBJ1-5): DVKVTQSSRYLVKRTGEKVFLECVQDMDHENMFWYRQDPGLGLRLIYFSYDVKMKEKGDIPEGYSVSREKKERFSLILESASTNQTSMYLCASSTTPRDTNQPQHFGDGTRLSIL.